Included here is one T cell receptor (beta chain) sequence, with context. This record comes from a study of blood T cell repertoires in COVID-19. About the study: Samples representing acute and convalescent COVID-19 were sourced from the United States, Italy and Spain.

The CDR3 loop spans 20 amino acids. The junction had 21 bases not matched to a gene; V was cut back by 3 bases and J by 4 bases. From germline, CDR1 is SGDLS and CDR2 YYNGEE. Libraries were prepared by immunoSEQ multiplex PCR; TCRdb keeps only in-frame clonotypes and omits some of them. The profile covers around 120,000 clones, with under 95% appearing a single time and about 3.5% taken by the ten largest. Sequenced: peripheral blood. The receptor was isolated from a man in his fifties or sixties with active COVID-19. The chain employs TRBV9 and TRBJ2-5; TRBD2 agrees at 10 bases. The CDR3 DNA follows: TGTGCCAGCAGCGACAATCCCGGGACTAGCGAGAGAATGAGGGGAGAGACCCAGTACTTC. Translation: CASSDNPGTSERMRGETQYF.